A single sample gave rise to the 25 T cell receptor beta chains below, sequenced in a study of cytomegalovirus exposure and HLA in healthy donors. The PCR employed 60 Vbeta primers together with 13 Jbeta primers. The method was immunoSEQ multiplex PCR; TCRdb's version includes in-frame clones alone and lacks a portion of them. The table shows 90,000 to 140,000 clones, with approximately 14% occurring only once. Sequenced: PBMCs. These receptor sequences come from a female donor in good health and CMV-seronegative.

This clone was observed a few times. The rearrangement links TRBV10-2 to TRBJ2-7; D is possibly TRBD1 (6 bases). The germline CDR1 and CDR2 sequences are WSHSY and SAAADI. Trimming removed 10 bases at V and 2 bases at J, with 18 bases between. The CDR3 extends over 14 amino acids. DNA of the CDR3: TGCGCCACTAGCCAAGGGTGGGGGCCCTACGAGCAGTACTTC. This encodes CATSQGWGPYEQYF.

The chain uses TRBV5-4 and TRBJ1-2; D remains ambiguous. The CDR3 totals 13 residues. Germline CDR1 is SGHNT and CDR2 is YYREEE (reference sequence). V was clipped by 0 bases and J by 6 bases, with 9 bases between them. CDR3 DNA sequence: TGTGCCAGCAGCTTGGACTGGGCTAATGGCTACACCTTC. It codes for CASSLDWANGYTF. Complete variable domain (other parts from reference TRBV5-4 and TRBJ1-2): ETGVTQSPTHLIKTRGQQVTLRCSSQSGHNTVSWYQQALGQGPQFIFQYYREEENGRGNFPPRFSGLQFPNYSSELNVNALELDDSALYLCASSLDWANGYTFGSGTRLTVV.

The CDR3 region is CASSLPGQGATNEKLFF. CDR3 nucleotide sequence: TGTGCCAGCAGCTTGCCGGGACAGGGGGCTACTAATGAAAAACTGTTTTTT. V usage is TRBV5-4 and J usage is TRBJ1-4; 12 nucleotides line up with TRBD1. There are 17 residues in the CDR3. Looked up from germline, CDR1 is SGHNT and CDR2 is YYREEE (reference sequence). With V trimmed by 1 base and J by 2 bases, 3 bases remained unmatched. The complete variable domain, with remaining parts taken from reference TRBV5-4 and TRBJ1-4, reads ETGVTQSPTHLIKTRGQQVTLRCSSQSGHNTVSWYQQALGQGPQFIFQYYREEENGRGNFPPRFSGLQFPNYSSELNVNALELDDSALYLCASSLPGQGATNEKLFFGSGTQLSVL.

This clone has more than one count but fewer than ten. The chain recombines TRBV27 with TRBJ2-3, with 7 bases aligning to TRBD1. Trimming removed 0 bases from V and 0 bases from J; junction bases left unmatched: 0. Germline V CDR1 and CDR2: MNHEY, SMNVEV (reference sequence). The CDR3 spans 15 residues. CDR3 coding DNA: TGTGCCAGCAGTTTATCGACAGGGAGCACAGATACGCAGTATTTT. Amino acids: CASSLSTGSTDTQYF.

This chain connects TRBV7-6 to TRBJ2-1; no firm D call. The CDR3 runs 13 residues. The germline V gene encodes CDR1 SGHVS and CDR2 FNYEAQ. V lost 4 bases and J 4 bases, leaving 8 bases between the germline ends. CDR3 sequence (DNA): TGTGCCAGCAGCTCCTCGCGTTACAATGAGCAGTTCTTC. This encodes CASSSSRYNEQFF.

The table lists this clone with a few counts. V usage is TRBV4-1 and J usage is TRBJ2-5; D uncertain. CDR1 MGHRA and CDR2 YSYEKL come from the germline V gene. There are 15 residues in the CDR3. V lost 0 bases and J 5 bases, leaving 13 bases between the germline ends. The CDR3 DNA sequence: TGCGCCAGCAGCCAAGATCTGGGCCCAACGGAGACCCAGTACTTC. Its translation is CASSQDLGPTETQYF.

The CDR3 region has the DNA TGTGCCAGCAGCAAAGGACAGTATGGCTACACCTTC. This gives the protein CASSKGQYGYTF. This rearrangement joins TRBV21-1 to TRBJ1-2; the DNA was not used to check the table's D call, TRBD1. TRBV21-1 is assigned pseudogene status. The CDR3 is 12 amino acids.

The chain joins TRBV30 to TRBJ2-2; the D is unclear. This CDR3 contains 13 residues. V shed 3 bases and J shed 1 base, with 6 bases lying between them. The germline V gene encodes CDR1 GTSNPN and CDR2 SVGIG (reference sequence). The CDR3 bases are TGTGCCTGGAGGAGACAGAACACCGGGGAGCTGTTTTTT. Translation gives CAWRRQNTGELFF.

This chain connects TRBV30 to TRBJ1-2; maybe TRBD1 (5 bases). CDR3 length: 13 amino acids. Germline V gene data show CDR1 as GTSNPN and CDR2 as SVGIG (reference sequence). The V gene lost 2 bases and the J gene lost 5 bases, with 12 bases spanning the gap. Written as DNA, the CDR3 is TGTGCCTGGAGTTTTGGGGGGGGATATGGCTACACCTTC. This translates into CAWSFGGGYGYTF.

In regard to this clone: At one end the junction does not follow the germline gene, possibly because of a read error. The rearrangement links TRBV7-7 to TRBJ1-1; no clear D. The CDR3 contains 13 residues. CDR1 and CDR2 (germline): SSHAT, FNYEAQ (reference sequence). The CDR3 DNA is TGTGCTAGCAGCTTAACACCGAACACTGAAGCTTTCTTT. Residues: CASSLTPNTEAFF.

Notes on this clone: Germline and junction disagree at one end, which may indicate a read error. The chain carries TRBV6-5 and TRBJ1-5; weak D call: TRBD1 (5 bases). CDR1 and CDR2 (germline): MNHEY, SVGAGI. The CDR3 is made up of 13 amino acids. CDR3: CASTYGAGKPQHF. The CDR3, as DNA: TGTGCCAGCACTTACGGGGCAGGTAAGCCCCAGCATTTT.

The V gene is TRBV19, the J gene TRBJ2-5; 7 bases match TRBD1. Trimming took 3 bases from V and 5 from J; bases not matched to a gene: 6. CDR1 LNHDA and CDR2 SQIVND come from the germline V gene (reference sequence). CDR3 length: 14 residues. CDR3 bases: TGTGCCAGTAGTATTGACAGGGCGTCCGAGACCCAGTACTTC. It is translated as CASSIDRASETQYF.

This clone has only a few counts. V gene TRBV19 combines with J gene TRBJ2-7; D might be TRBD2 (6 bases). The CDR3 extends over 14 amino acids. Trimming shortened V by 5 bases and J by 0 bases, and 11 bases separated the two germline ends. Germline V CDR1 and CDR2: LNHDA, SQIVND (reference sequence). The CDR3 DNA follows: TGTGCCAGTAGTTCCCGACTAGTCTCCTACGAGCAGTACTTC. This codes for CASSSRLVSYEQYF.

In this sample, this clone turned up a few times. This chain uses TRBV28 with TRBJ2-5; D is ambiguous. Per germline, CDR1 MDHEN and CDR2 SYDVKM. The CDR3 has 14 residues. V shed 10 bases and J shed 0 bases, with 15 bases lying between them. CDR3 nucleotides: TGTGCCACCCGAGGTCGAGGTTACCAAGAGACCCAGTACTTC. Protein product: CATRGRGYQETQYF.

Ten or more counts support this clone. The CDR3 reads CAWRWGSGDTEAFF. The DNA for the CDR3 is TGTGCCTGGAGATGGGGGTCAGGGGACACTGAAGCTTTCTTT. This rearrangement joins TRBV30 to TRBJ1-1, with TRBD1 as a possible D gene (6 bases). CDR1 and CDR2 from the germline V gene are GTSNPN and SVGIG (reference sequence). The CDR3 spans 14 residues. V lost 3 bases and J 3 bases, leaving 14 bases between the germline ends.

The chain carries TRBV9 and TRBJ2-3, with D possibly matching TRBD2 (5 bases). The V and J ends lost 7 bases and 0 bases respectively, with 18 bases between them. This CDR3 has 16 amino acids. Germline lookup yields CDR1 SGDLS and CDR2 YYNGEE. The CDR3 nucleotides are TGTGCCAGCGCGCAATCGGGGAGCACTAGCACAGATACGCAGTATTTT. Protein sequence: CASAQSGSTSTDTQYF.

The chain employs TRBV29-1 and TRBJ1-3; D uncertain. Germline assignment: CDR1 SQVTM and CDR2 ANQGSEA. The CDR3 runs 14 residues. V was cut by 6 bases and J by 0 bases, with 12 bases left in between. CDR3 residues: CSVLHPNSGNTIYF. The CDR3, as DNA: TGCAGCGTACTGCACCCGAACTCTGGAAACACCATATATTTT.

This chain uses TRBV6-5 with TRBJ1-2; D perhaps matches TRBD1 (6 bases). Per the germline V gene, CDR1 is MNHEY and CDR2 is SVGAGI. The CDR3 sequence is 15 residues long. The V and J ends lost 5 bases and 5 bases respectively, with 18 bases between them. CDR3 loop: CASSRHREVEYGYTF. The CDR3 DNA reads TGTGCCAGCAGTCGTCACAGGGAAGTTGAATATGGCTACACCTTC.

This clone was detected only a few times. The chain joins TRBV29-1 to TRBJ2-3; D not certain. CDR1 and CDR2 (germline): SQVTM, ANQGSEA. There are 11 residues in the CDR3. V lost 7 bases and J 2 bases, leaving 7 bases between the germline ends. The CDR3 sequence is CSASSTDTQYF. CDR3 coding DNA: TGCAGCGCTTCCTCCACAGATACGCAGTATTTT.

The V gene is TRBV6-5, the J gene TRBJ2-5; 8 nucleotides match TRBD1. This CDR3 comprises 15 residues. Per germline, CDR1 MNHEY and CDR2 SVGAGI. The ends lost 6 bases at V and 1 base at J; junction bases unmatched: 7. The CDR3, as DNA: TGTGCCAGCAGACGGGGGACAGGAAGCCAAGAGACCCAGTACTTC. Its protein product is CASRRGTGSQETQYF.

This clone was observed a few times. V is TRBV25-1 and J is TRBJ1-2; 9 nucleotides agree with TRBD1. The CDR3 is 15 amino acids. Per germline, CDR1 MGHDK and CDR2 SYGVNS. With V trimmed by 5 bases and J by 2 bases, 6 bases remained unmatched. CDR3 in DNA: TGTGCCAGCAGTCCCAGGACAGGGGTAAACTATGGCTACACCTTC. The encoded protein is CASSPRTGVNYGYTF.

The chain carries TRBV27 and TRBJ2-5, with 7 nucleotides matching TRBD1. CDR3 length: 15 residues. The V gene's germline CDR1 is MNHEY and CDR2 SMNVEV (reference sequence). After removal of 5 bases from V and 3 bases from J, the junction contained 9 bases not matched to a gene. The CDR3 DNA reads as TGTGCCAGCAGTGCGGCGACAGGGAGAAAAGAGACCCAGTACTTC. Its translation: CASSAATGRKETQYF.

The rearrangement joins TRBV9 to TRBJ1-1, with D perhaps matching TRBD1 (6 bases). The germline V and J ends were trimmed by 3 bases and 4 bases, with 13 bases remaining between them. The CDR3 extends over 14 amino acids. Germline CDR1 SGDLS, CDR2 YYNGEE. CDR3 nucleotides: TGTGCCAGCAGCGGCGGACAGCTTATCACTGAAGCTTTCTTT. Translation gives CASSGGQLITEAFF.

The CDR3: CASSPYSRGIDGYTF. As DNA, the CDR3 is TGTGCCAGCAGCCCGTACTCACGGGGAATTGATGGCTACACCTTC. This rearrangement joins TRBV7-2 to TRBJ1-2; D not resolved. The V and J ends lost 5 bases and 6 bases respectively, with 19 bases between them. The CDR3 spans 15 residues. CDR1 and CDR2 from the germline V gene are SGHTA and FQGNSA.

This chain joins TRBV4-1 and TRBJ2-2, with a tentative D call TRBD2 (6 bases). Trimming shortened V by 0 bases and J by 3 bases, and 8 bases separated the two germline ends. Germline CDR1 and CDR2: MGHRA and YSYEKL. The CDR3 sequence is 15 residues long. DNA for the CDR3: TGCGCCAGCAGCCAAGAGGGACTCTACACCGGGGAGCTGTTTTTT. Translating it yields CASSQEGLYTGELFF.